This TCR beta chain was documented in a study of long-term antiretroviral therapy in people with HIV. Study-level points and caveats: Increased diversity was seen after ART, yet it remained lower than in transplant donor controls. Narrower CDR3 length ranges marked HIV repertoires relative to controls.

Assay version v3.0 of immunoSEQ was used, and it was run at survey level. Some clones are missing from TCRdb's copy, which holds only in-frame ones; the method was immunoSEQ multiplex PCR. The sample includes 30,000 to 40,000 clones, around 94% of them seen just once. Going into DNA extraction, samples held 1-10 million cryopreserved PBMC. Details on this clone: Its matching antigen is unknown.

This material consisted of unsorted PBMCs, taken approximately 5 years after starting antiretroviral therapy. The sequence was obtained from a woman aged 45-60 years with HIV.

The CDR3 sequence is CAISESSDEQFF. In nucleotides, the CDR3 is TGTGCCATCAGTGAGTCGTCGGATGAGCAGTTCTTC. V and J are TRBV10-3 and TRBJ2-1; D not resolved. The CDR3 totals 12 residues. V was cut by 0 bases and J by 8 bases, with 5 bases left in between. CDR1 ENHRY and CDR2 SYGVKD come from the germline V gene.